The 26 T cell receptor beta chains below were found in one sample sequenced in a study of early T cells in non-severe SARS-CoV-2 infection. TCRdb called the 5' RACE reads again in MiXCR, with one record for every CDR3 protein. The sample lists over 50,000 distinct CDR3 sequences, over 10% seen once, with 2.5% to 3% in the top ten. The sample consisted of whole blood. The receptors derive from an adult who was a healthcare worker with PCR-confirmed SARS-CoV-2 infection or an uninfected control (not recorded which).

The CDR3: CASSFNRGGNQPQHF. CDR3 nucleotide sequence: TGTGCCAGCAGTTTCAACAGGGGTGGGAATCAGCCCCAGCATTTT. The chain joins TRBV12-3 or TRBV12-4 to TRBJ1-5, with 7 bases matching TRBD1. This CDR3 has 15 residues. V gave up 3 bases and J gave up 4 bases; unmatched junction bases: 6.

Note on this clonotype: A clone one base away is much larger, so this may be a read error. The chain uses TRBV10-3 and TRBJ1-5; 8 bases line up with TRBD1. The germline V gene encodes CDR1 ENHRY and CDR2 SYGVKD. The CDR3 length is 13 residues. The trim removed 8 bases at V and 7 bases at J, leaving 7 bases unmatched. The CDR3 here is CAISTGDNQPQHF. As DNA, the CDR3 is TGTGCCATCTCGACAGGGGACAACCAGCCCCAGCATTTT.

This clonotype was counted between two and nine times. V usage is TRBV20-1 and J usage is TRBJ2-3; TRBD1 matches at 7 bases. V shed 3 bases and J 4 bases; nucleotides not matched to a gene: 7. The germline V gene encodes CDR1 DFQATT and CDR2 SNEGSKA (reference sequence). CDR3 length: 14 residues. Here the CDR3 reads CSARNDRVPDTQYF. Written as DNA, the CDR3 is TGCAGTGCTAGGAATGACAGGGTACCAGATACGCAGTATTTT.

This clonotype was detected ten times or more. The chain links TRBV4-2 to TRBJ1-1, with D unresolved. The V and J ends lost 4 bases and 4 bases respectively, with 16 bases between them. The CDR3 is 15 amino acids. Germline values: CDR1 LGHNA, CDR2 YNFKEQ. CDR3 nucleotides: TGTGCCAGCAGCCTGGACCGTATCTCGGGCACTGAAGCTTTCTTT. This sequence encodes CASSLDRISGTEAFF.

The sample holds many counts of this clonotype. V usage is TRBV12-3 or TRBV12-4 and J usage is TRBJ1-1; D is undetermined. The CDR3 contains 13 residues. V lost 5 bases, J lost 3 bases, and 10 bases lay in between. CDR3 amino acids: CASSIKRDTEAFF. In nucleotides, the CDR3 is TGTGCCAGCAGTATCAAGAGGGACACTGAAGCTTTCTTT.

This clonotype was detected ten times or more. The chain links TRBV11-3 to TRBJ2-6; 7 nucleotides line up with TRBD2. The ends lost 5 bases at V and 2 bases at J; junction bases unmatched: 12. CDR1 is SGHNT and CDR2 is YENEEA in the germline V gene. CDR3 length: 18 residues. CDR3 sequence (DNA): TGTGCCAGCAGCCCCCGAGGCGGGAGATTACCTGGGGCCAACGTCCTGACTTTC. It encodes CASSPRGGRLPGANVLTF.

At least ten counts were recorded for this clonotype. Here the CDR3 DNA reads TGTGCCAGTAGTATAGTACAGGGGAGCAATCAGCCCCAGCATTTT. As protein: CASSIVQGSNQPQHF. The chain employs TRBV19 and TRBJ1-5; 7 positions match TRBD1. This CDR3 region has 15 residues. From germline, CDR1 is LNHDA and CDR2 SQIVND (reference sequence). The J segment lost 1 base and the V segment lost 1 base, leaving 1 base of the junction unmatched. The whole variable domain, remainder taken from reference TRBV19 and TRBJ1-5, is DGGITQSPKYLFRKEGQNVTLSCEQNLNHDAMYWYRQDPGQGLRLIYYSQIVNDFQKGDIAEGYSVSREKKESFPLTVTSAQKNPTAFYLCASSIVQGSNQPQHFGDGTRLSIL.

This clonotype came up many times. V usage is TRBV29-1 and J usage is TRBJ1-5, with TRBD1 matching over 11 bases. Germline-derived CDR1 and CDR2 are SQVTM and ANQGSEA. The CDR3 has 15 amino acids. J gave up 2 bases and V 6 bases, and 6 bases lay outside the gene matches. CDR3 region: CSVRTGGGGNQPQHF. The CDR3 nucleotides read TGCAGCGTGAGGACAGGGGGCGGTGGCAATCAGCCCCAGCATTTT.

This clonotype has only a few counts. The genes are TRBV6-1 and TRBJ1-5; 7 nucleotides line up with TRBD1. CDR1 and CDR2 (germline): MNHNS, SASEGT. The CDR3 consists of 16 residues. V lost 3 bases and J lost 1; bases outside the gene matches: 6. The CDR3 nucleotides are TGTGCCAGCAGTGATGACAGGGAGATCAGCAATCAGCCCCAGCATTTT. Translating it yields CASSDDREISNQPQHF.

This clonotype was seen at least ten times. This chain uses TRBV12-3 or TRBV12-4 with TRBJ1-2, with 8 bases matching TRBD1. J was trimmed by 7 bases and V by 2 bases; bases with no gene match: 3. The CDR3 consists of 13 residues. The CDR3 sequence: CASSLRTGFGYTF. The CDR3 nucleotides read TGTGCCAGCAGTTTAAGGACAGGGTTTGGCTACACCTTC.

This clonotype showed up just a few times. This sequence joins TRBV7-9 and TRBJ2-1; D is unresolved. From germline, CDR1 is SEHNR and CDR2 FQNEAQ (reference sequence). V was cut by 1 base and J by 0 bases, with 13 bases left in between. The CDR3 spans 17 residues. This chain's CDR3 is CASSLVPRASSYNEQFF. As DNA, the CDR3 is TGTGCCAGCAGCTTAGTTCCCCGGGCTAGCTCCTACAATGAGCAGTTCTTC.

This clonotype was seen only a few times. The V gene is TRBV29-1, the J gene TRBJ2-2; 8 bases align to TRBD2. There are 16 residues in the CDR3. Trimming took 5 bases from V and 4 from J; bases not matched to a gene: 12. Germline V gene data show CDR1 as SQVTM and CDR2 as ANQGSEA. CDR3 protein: CSVHTPLAGSTGELFF. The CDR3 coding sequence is TGCAGCGTTCACACCCCCCTAGCGGGTAGCACCGGGGAGCTGTTTTTT.

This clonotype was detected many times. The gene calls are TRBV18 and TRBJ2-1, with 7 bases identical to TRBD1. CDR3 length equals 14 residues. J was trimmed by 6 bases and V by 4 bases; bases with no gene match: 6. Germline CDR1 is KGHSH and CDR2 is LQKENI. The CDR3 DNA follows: TGTGCCAGCTCACTCGACAGGGACAGCAATGAGCAGTTCTTC. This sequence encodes CASSLDRDSNEQFF.

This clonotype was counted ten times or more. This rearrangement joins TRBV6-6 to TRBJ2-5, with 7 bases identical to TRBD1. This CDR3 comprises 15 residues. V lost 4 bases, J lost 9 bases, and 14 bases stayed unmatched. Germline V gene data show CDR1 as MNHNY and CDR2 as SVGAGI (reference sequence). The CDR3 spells CASSFPVGGSMAQYF. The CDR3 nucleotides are TGTGCCAGCAGTTTCCCGGTAGGGGGCTCAATGGCCCAGTACTTC.

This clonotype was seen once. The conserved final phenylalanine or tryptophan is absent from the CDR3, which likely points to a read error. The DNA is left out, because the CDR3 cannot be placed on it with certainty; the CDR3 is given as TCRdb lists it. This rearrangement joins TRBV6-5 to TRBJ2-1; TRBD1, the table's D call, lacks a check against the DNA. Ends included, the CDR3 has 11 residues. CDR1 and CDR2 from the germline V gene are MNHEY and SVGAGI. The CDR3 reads CASTDRDGEFI.

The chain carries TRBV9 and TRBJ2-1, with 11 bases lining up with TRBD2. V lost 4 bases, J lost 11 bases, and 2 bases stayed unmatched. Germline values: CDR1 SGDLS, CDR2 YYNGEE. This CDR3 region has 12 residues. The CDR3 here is CASSTSGGKQFF. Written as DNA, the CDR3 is TGTGCCAGCAGCACTAGCGGGGGTAAGCAGTTCTTC.

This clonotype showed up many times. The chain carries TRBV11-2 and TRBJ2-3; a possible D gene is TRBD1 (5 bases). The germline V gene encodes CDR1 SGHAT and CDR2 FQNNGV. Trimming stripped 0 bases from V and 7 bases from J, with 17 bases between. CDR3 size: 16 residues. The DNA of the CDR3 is TGTGCCAGCAGCTTAGAGCCTTCCAGGGTTCTCCATACGCAGTATTTT. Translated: CASSLEPSRVLHTQYF.

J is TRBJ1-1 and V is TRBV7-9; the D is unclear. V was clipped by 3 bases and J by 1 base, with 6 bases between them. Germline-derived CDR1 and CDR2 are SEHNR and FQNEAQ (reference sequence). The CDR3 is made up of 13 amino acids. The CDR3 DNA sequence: TGTGCCAGCAGCTTTTCCCAGAACACTGAAGCTTTCTTT. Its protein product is CASSFSQNTEAFF.

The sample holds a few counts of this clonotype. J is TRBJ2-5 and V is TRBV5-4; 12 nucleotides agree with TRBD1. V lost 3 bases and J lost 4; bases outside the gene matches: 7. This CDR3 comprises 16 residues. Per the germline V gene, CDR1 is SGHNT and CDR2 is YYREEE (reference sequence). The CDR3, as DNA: TGTGCCAGCAGCTCCGGGGGGACAGGGGGCGGAGAGACCCAGTACTTC. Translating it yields CASSSGGTGGGETQYF.

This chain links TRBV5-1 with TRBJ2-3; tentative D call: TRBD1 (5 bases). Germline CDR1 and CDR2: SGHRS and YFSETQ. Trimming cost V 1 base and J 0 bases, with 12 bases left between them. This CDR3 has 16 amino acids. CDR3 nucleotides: TGCGCCAGCAGCTTGTCCGCAGGGTCGAGCACAGATACGCAGTATTTT. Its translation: CASSLSAGSSTDTQYF.

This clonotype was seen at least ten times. CDR3 residues: CASSLLPPSSNQPQHF. The CDR3 coding sequence is TGTGCCAGCTCCCTGCTTCCCCCATCGAGCAATCAGCCCCAGCATTTT. The chain joins TRBV18 to TRBJ1-5; D is unresolved. The CDR3 has 16 residues. The germline gives CDR1 KGHSH, CDR2 LQKENI. Trimming cost V 6 bases and J 1 base, with 16 bases left between them.

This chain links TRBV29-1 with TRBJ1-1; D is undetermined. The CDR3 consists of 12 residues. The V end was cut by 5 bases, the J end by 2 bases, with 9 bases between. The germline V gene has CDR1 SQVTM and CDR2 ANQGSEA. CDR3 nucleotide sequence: TGCAGCGTTTTATTAGGAAACACTGAAGCTTTCTTT. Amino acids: CSVLLGNTEAFF.

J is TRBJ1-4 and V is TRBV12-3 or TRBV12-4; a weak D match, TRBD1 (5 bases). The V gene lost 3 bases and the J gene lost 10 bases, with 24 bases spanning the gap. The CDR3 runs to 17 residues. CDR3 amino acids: CASSFKGSRQTLGKLFF. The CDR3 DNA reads TGTGCCAGCAGTTTTAAAGGGTCGAGACAGACGCTAGGAAAACTGTTTTTT.

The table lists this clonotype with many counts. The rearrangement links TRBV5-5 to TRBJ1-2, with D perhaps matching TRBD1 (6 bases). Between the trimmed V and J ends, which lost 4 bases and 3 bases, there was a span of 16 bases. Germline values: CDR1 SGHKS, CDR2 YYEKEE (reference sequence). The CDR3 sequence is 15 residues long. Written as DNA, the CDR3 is TGTGCCAGCAGCCCACCCGACAGGATGGACTATGGCTACACCTTC. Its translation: CASSPPDRMDYGYTF.

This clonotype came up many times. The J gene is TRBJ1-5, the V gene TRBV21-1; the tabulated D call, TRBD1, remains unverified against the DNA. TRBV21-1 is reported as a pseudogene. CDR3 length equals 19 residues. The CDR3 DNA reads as TGTGCCAGCAGCAAATCCCAAACAAGGGTTGGGGACAGCAATCAGCCCCAGCATTTT. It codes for CASSKSQTRVGDSNQPQHF.

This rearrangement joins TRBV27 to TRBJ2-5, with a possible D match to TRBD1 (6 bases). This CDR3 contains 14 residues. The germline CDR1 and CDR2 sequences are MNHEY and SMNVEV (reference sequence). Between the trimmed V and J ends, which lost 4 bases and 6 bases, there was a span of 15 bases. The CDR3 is CASSWTGTSKTQYF. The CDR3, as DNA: TGTGCCAGCAGTTGGACCGGGACATCGAAGACCCAGTACTTC.